The entry below describes one TCR beta chain. This entry is derived from a study of blood T cell repertoires in COVID-19. Study summary: Acute-phase and convalescent COVID-19 samples originated in the United States, Italy and Spain. T cells, B-cell-depleted T cells, or PBMCs provided the cDNA or gDNA that served as material.

The V segment lost 3 bases and the J segment 9 bases; nucleotides outside the gene matches: 9. The germline gives CDR1 SGDLS, CDR2 YYNGEE. This CDR3 has 16 amino acids. As handled by the study authors: Amplification of reference gene primers provided the estimated nucleated cell counts. Assay: immunoSEQ multiplex PCR; the TCRdb copy retains only in-frame clones and omits some. V and J calls and clone size follow that table, whereas D and trimming were derived from the DNA. In the table there are under 350,000 clones, 70% to 90% of which are singletons. V and J are TRBV9 and TRBJ2-1, with 13 positions matching TRBD2. Sequencing was carried out using peripheral blood. The source of this sequence is a woman aged 70-85 years with acute or convalescent COVID-19. The CDR3 loop is CASSASLAGGPGEQFF. The CDR3, as DNA: TGTGCCAGCAGCGCGTCACTAGCGGGGGGGCCAGGTGAGCAGTTCTTC.